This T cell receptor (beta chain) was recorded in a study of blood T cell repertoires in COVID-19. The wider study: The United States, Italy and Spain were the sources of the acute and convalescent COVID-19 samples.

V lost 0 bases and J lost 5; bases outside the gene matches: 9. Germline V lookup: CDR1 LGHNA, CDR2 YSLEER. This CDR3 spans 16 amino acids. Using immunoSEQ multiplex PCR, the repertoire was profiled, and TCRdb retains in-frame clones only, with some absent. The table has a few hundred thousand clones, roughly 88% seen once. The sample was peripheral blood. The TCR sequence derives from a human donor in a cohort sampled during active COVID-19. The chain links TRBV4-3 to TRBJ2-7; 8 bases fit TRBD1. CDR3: CASSQELQGAGNEQYF. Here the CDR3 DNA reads TGCGCCAGCAGCCAAGAATTGCAGGGGGCAGGCAACGAGCAGTACTTC.